The T cell receptor (beta chain) described here comes from a study of tumor-infiltrating lymphocytes in primary liver carcinoma. Overall study context: The patients, men and women alike, were aged 30 to 69 years.

This clonotype was detected many times. Antigen: not known. General study points: Only about 8-25% of top clones occurred in every one of the five tumor regions. The study found a significantly higher top-250-clone fraction in tumors than in blood (p = 0.039).

This CDR3 has 16 amino acids. The germline gives CDR1 MNHEY, CDR2 SVGAGI. Trimming removed 6 bases from V and 5 bases from J; junction bases left unmatched: 10. A primer matching the constant region was used to make TCR beta cDNA from approximately 0.55 ug of total RNA. Libraries of TCR beta came from three nested multiplex PCR rounds with slightly modified ARM-PCR. A C-beta reverse primer and TRBV1-TRBV30 forward primers served in each of the first two PCR rounds, at 9 to 11 cycles apiece. TCRdb reprocessed the multiplex PCR reads via MiXCR and lists one record per CDR3 protein. The sample has 47,000 or so distinct CDR3 sequences; over 65% are singletons. Between roughly 17 and 31 mg of unsorted bulk tissue served as the source from which RNA and DNA were co-extracted. Histology found more than 80% viable tumor cells per sample.

This chain joins TRBV6-5 and TRBJ2-1; 10 nucleotides agree with TRBD2. This clonotype was sampled from a man aged 35 to 55 with primary liver carcinoma and hepatitis B virus infection. Sequencing was performed on liver tumor tissue from sampling region 3. Subset denoted: tumor region T3, left-lateral pole. CDR3 DNA sequence: TGTGCCAGCAGGACCTCACTAGCGGGACCCAACAATGAGCAGTTCTTC. Protein sequence: CASRTSLAGPNNEQFF.